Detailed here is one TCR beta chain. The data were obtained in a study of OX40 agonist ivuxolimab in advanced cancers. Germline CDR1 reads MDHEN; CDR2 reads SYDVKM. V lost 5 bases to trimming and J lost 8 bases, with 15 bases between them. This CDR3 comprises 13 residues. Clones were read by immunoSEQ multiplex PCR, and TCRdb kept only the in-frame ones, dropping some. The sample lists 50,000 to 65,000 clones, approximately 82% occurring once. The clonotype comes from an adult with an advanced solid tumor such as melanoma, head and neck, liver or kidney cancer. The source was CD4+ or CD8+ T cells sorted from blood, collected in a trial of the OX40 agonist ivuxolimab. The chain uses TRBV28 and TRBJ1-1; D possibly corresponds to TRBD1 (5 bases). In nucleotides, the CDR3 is TGTGCCAGCAGTCCGGTGGGACGTTGGGAAGCTTTCTTT. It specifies CASSPVGRWEAFF.